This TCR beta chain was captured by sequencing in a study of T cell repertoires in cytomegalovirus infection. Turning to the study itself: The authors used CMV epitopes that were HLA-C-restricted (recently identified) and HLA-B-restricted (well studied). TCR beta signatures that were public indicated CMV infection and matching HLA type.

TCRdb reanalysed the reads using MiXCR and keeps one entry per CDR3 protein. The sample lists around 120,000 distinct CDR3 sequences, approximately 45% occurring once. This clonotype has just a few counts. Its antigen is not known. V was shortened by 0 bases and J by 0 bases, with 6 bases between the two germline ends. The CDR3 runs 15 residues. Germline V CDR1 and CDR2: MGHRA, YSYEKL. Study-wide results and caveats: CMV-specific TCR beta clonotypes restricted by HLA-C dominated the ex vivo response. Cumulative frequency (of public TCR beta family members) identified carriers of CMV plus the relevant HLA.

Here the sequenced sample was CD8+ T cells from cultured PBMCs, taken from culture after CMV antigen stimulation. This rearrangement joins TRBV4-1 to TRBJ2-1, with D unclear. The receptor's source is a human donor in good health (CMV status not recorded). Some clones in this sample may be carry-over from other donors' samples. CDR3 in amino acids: CASSQEQPSYNEQFF. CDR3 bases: TGCGCCAGCAGCCAAGAACAGCCCTCCTACAATGAGCAGTTCTTC.